The 22 T cell receptor beta chains reported below all come from one sample, sequenced in a study of tumor and adjacent non-tumor tissue in lung cancer. The library came from three nested PCR rounds adapted from ARM-PCR protocols. TCRdb processed the multiplex PCR reads anew with MiXCR; each CDR3 protein has one entry. In the table there are roughly 150,000 distinct CDR3 sequences, around two thirds of which are singletons. The template was RNA from unsorted bulk tissue. The sequenced sample was lung tumor tissue. These receptors were taken from a man aged 55 to 70 with small cell lung cancer.

CDR3 region: CSASDAGTGNKPQHF. In DNA form, the CDR3 reads TGCAGTGCTAGTGACGCCGGGACAGGGAATAAGCCCCAGCATTTT. This chain joins TRBV20-1 and TRBJ1-5; 9 bases fit TRBD1. Looked up from germline, CDR1 is DFQATT and CDR2 is SNEGSKA (reference sequence). J gave up 8 bases and V 3 bases, and 11 bases lay outside the gene matches. The CDR3 contains 15 residues.

In the case of this clonotype: The germline gene is not matched at one end of the junction; a read error may be the cause. This chain joins TRBV6-1 and TRBJ2-3; possibly TRBD1 for D (6 bases). From germline, CDR1 is MNHNS and CDR2 SASEGT. This CDR3 contains 15 residues. CDR3 loop: CASNERGYSTDRQYF. DNA for the CDR3: TGTGCCAGCAACGAGAGGGGGTATAGCACAGATAGGCAGTATTTT.

This clonotype came up many times. V and J are TRBV5-4 and TRBJ2-5; weak D call: TRBD1 (7 bases). This CDR3 is built from 13 residues. The germline CDR1 and CDR2 sequences are SGHNT and YYREEE (reference sequence). The V end lost 6 bases, the J end lost 5 bases, and 14 bases lay between the germline ends. CDR3 sequence: CASNPPGGETQYF. The CDR3 nucleotides are TGTGCCAGCAACCCGCCAGGGGGGGAGACCCAGTACTTC.

The chain links TRBV6-5 to TRBJ2-7; the D gene is possibly TRBD2 (7 bases). The germline V gene encodes CDR1 MNHEY and CDR2 SVGAGI. The CDR3 has 15 residues. The CDR3 loop is CASRGGLAPVYEEYV. The DNA of the CDR3 is TGTGCCAGCAGGGGGGGGCTAGCGCCGGTCTACGAGGAGTACGTC.

For this clonotype: A read error may produce the germline difference seen at one junction end. V and J are TRBV20-1 and TRBJ2-7; 8 nucleotides match TRBD2. The germline V gene has CDR1 DFQATT and CDR2 SNEGSKA (reference sequence). This CDR3 spans 15 amino acids. The CDR3 protein is CSAREISGNTYEQYF. CDR3 DNA sequence: TGCAGTGCTAGGGAGATTAGCGGGAACACCTACGAGCAATACTTC.

The chain joins TRBV11-2 to TRBJ1-4; D gene unclear. CDR1 SGHAT and CDR2 FQNNGV come from the germline V gene. The germline V and J ends were trimmed by 5 bases and 10 bases, with 14 bases remaining between them. The CDR3 is 13 amino acids. The CDR3 reads CASSTLWTRKLFF. In DNA, the CDR3 is TGTGCCAGCAGCACTCTATGGACGAGAAAACTGTTTTTT.

The rearrangement uses TRBV20-1 and TRBJ2-1, with D possibly TRBD2 on 6 matching bases. The CDR3 extends over 16 amino acids. CDR1 and CDR2 from the germline V gene are DFQATT and SNEGSKA (reference sequence). Trimming pared 2 bases from V and 7 bases from J, leaving 21 bases between. In DNA form, the CDR3 reads TGCAGTGCTAGACTAGCGAGAGGGAGAGGACGTAATGAGCAGTTCTTC. Its translation: CSARLARGRGRNEQFF.

This clonotype was detected ten times or more. The chain couples TRBV6-2 or TRBV6-3 to TRBJ2-1; TRBD2 matches at 9 bases. This CDR3 has 15 residues. Germline V lookup: CDR1 MNHEY, CDR2 SVGEGT. V lost 1 base to trimming and J lost 7 bases; unmatched junction nucleotides: 5. The CDR3 here is CASSYYAGGLNEQFF. The CDR3 coding sequence is TGTGCCAGCAGTTACTACGCGGGAGGGCTTAATGAGCAGTTCTTC.

This clonotype has ten or more counts. This chain uses TRBV11-2 with TRBJ2-5, with D unresolved. Trimming left V 4 bases short and J 2 bases short, with 8 bases between. Germline CDR1 SGHAT, CDR2 FQNNGV. The length of the CDR3 is 13 residues. As DNA, the CDR3 is TGTGCCAGCAGCTACAGTCAACAAGAGACCCAGTACTTC. Translation: CASSYSQQETQYF.

As concerns this clonotype: A clone one base away is much larger, so this may be a read error. The chain couples TRBV6-6 to TRBJ2-7; D remains ambiguous. Looked up from germline, CDR1 is MNHNY and CDR2 is SVGAGI (reference sequence). The CDR3 loop spans 12 amino acids. CDR3 sequence: CANSRTSYEQYV. CDR3 nucleotide sequence: TGTGCCAACAGTCGAACATCCTACGAGCAGTACGTC.

The genes are TRBV6-1 and TRBJ2-3; D possibly corresponds to TRBD2 (7 bases). The CDR3 loop spans 15 amino acids. Per germline, CDR1 MNHNS and CDR2 SASEGT. The V gene lost 7 bases and the J gene lost 3 bases, with 17 bases spanning the gap. This CDR3 is CASIGGGLVTDTQYF. DNA of the CDR3: TGTGCCAGCATAGGGGGGGGGCTTGTAACAGATACGCAGTATTTT.

Worth noting for this clonotype: Sequence at one end of the junction differs from germline and may be a read error. The V and J genes are TRBV11-3 and TRBJ1-6; 9 bases map to TRBD1. This CDR3 is built from 20 residues. Germline V gene lookup returns CDR1 SGHNT and CDR2 YENEEA. CDR3 nucleotide sequence: TGTGCCAGCAGCCAGCACCGGGACAGGGTATCCATTCGAACAAATCCACCCCTTCACTTT. Protein product: CASSQHRDRVSIRTNPPLHF.

The chain couples TRBV10-3 to TRBJ2-1, with D perhaps TRBD1 (5 bases). Germline V gives CDR1 ENHRY, CDR2 SYGVKD. V lost 6 bases to trimming and J lost 0 bases, with 27 bases between them. The CDR3 has 20 residues. The CDR3 DNA reads as TGTGCCATCAGCGACCCGGTTGGGATTAGCAGGGCCAGCTCCTACAATGAGCAGTTCTTC. Its protein product is CAISDPVGISRASSYNEQFF.

To note about this clonotype: Germline is not matched at one junction end, which may reflect a read error. The chain is built from TRBV12-3 or TRBV12-4 and TRBJ2-1; 13 bases align to TRBD2. The CDR3 spans 20 residues. CDR3 sequence: CASNILRGLAGMTSYDEQFF. Written as DNA, the CDR3 is TGTGCCAGCAACATTCTCCGGGGACTAGCGGGAATGACCTCCTACGATGAGCAGTTCTTC.

This clonotype was found many times. This chain connects TRBV12-3 or TRBV12-4 to TRBJ2-1, with TRBD1 matching over 7 bases. CDR3 length: 14 residues. Losses at the gene ends were 2 bases for V and 9 bases for J; bases not matched to a gene: 7. The CDR3 here is CASSLREQGSEQFF. CDR3 nucleotide sequence: TGTGCCAGCAGTTTAAGGGAACAGGGGAGTGAGCAGTTCTTC.

The chain carries TRBV20-1 and TRBJ1-2; 9 bases are a match to TRBD1. Germline values: CDR1 DFQATT, CDR2 SNEGSKA (reference sequence). The CDR3 is 13 amino acids. DNA for the CDR3: TGCTGTGTTAAACAGGGGGCTGGGTATGGCTACACCTTC. This codes for CCVKQGAGYGYTF.

This clonotype was seen many times. The chain links TRBV6-6 to TRBJ2-4; tentatively, D is TRBD1 or TRBD2 (6 bases each). CDR3 size: 14 residues. Germline-derived CDR1 and CDR2 are MNHNY and SVGAGI (reference sequence). V was trimmed by 7 bases and J by 15 bases, leaving 25 bases between them. CDR3 bases: TGTGCCAGCACCCAGGACGGGGGCCGCCCAGACCGGTACTTC. Amino acids: CASTQDGGRPDRYF.

In the case of this clonotype: The germline gene is not matched at one end of the junction; a read error may be the cause. The chain combines TRBV11-1 with TRBJ2-2; either TRBD1 or TRBD2 may supply D (6 bases each). The CDR3 extends over 13 amino acids. Germline V gene lookup returns CDR1 SGHAT and CDR2 FQDESV (reference sequence). CDR3 bases: TGTGTCAACAGGGATACACGGACCGGGGGGCTGTTTTTT. Translating gives CVNRDTRTGGLFF.

This clonotype has just one count. Mismatch with germline at one junction end may stem from a read error. The V call is TRBV11-1, the J call TRBJ2-1; D is uncertain. The CDR3 is 15 residues long. Looked up from germline, CDR1 is SGHAT and CDR2 is FQDESV (reference sequence). The CDR3 spells CASSSLSLSVDERFF. In DNA form, the CDR3 reads TGTGCCAGCAGCTCACTTAGCCTTAGTGTAGATGAGCGGTTCTTC.

In regard to this clonotype: The CDR3 ends on some other residue instead of the conserved phenylalanine or tryptophan, so this is likely a read error. V gene TRBV4-2 combines with J gene TRBJ2-3, with 11 bases identical to TRBD2. The germline V gene encodes CDR1 LGHNA and CDR2 YNFKEQ. The CDR3 is made up of 17 amino acids. The CDR3, as DNA: TGTGCCAGCAGCCAATATCTAGCGGGAGGCCTGGCAGATAGGCAGTATCTT. Its protein is CASSQYLAGGLADRQYL.

Notes on this clonotype: One end of the junction is discordant with germline, which a read error may explain. The V gene is TRBV20-1, the J gene TRBJ2-1; 7 bases agree with TRBD2. In germline, CDR1 is DFQATT, CDR2 SNEGSKA (reference sequence). The CDR3 spans 21 residues. The CDR3 spells CNASNLGGGGLAARGYSEQFF. The DNA for the CDR3 is TGCAATGCTAGTAATTTGGGGGGAGGCGGTCTAGCGGCCAGAGGGTATAGTGAGCAGTTCTTC.

As to this clonotype: It may be a read error: a sequence one base away is much more abundant. The chain joins TRBV6-2 or TRBV6-3 to TRBJ1-5; weak D call: TRBD1 (6 bases). The CDR3 spans 13 residues. Germline loops: CDR1 MNHEY, CDR2 SVGEGT. This CDR3 is CASRDTGNQPLHF. The CDR3 nucleotides are TGTGCCAGCAGAGACACAGGGAATCAGCCCCTGCATTTT.